This TCR beta chain was found in a study of a mutant IDH1 vaccine in newly diagnosed glioma. Across the whole study: Eight vaccine doses were administered to patients at weeks 1, 3, 5, 7, 11, 15, 19 and 23.

To note about this clone: Its antigen is not identified.

Generated by immunoSEQ multiplex PCR, the TCRdb table keeps only in-frame clones and is missing some. The table records 25,000 to 35,000 clones, over 80% of them present only once. Time point in this sample: week 23, last vaccination. Every vaccination contained 300 ug of the mutant IDH1 20-mer peptide and was paired with topical imiquimod. Germline CDR1 is ENHRY and CDR2 is SYGVKD. V dropped 8 bases and J dropped 0; count of bases not matched to a gene: 1. There are 12 residues in the CDR3. This receptor was taken from a woman under 30 with glioma. This sequence joins TRBV10-3 and TRBJ2-7; 7 bases line up with TRBD1. The specimen was PBMCs, collected from a glioma patient whose treatment included an IDH1 peptide vaccine. CDR3 residues: CAIGQVSYEQYF. The CDR3 region has the DNA TGTGCCATCGGACAGGTCTCCTACGAGCAGTACTTC.